The rows below give T cell receptor beta chains drawn from one sample of a study of OX40 agonist ivuxolimab in advanced cancers. The assay was immunoSEQ multiplex PCR, and TCRdb's table has in-frame clones only and misses some. The table has almost 45,000 clones, approximately 85% seen once. Sequencing used CD4+ or CD8+ T cells sorted from blood, obtained in a trial of the OX40 agonist ivuxolimab. Source of these receptors: an adult with an advanced solid tumor such as melanoma, head and neck, liver or kidney cancer. Each CDR3 is given with its conserved first and last residue. The D gene is left open where the match is weak. The size field is filled for only some rows; it gives once, few, many or a size class.

D gene	CDR3 length	J gene	V gene	clone size	CDR3 protein	CDR3 DNA
TRBD1	17	TRBJ1-1	TRBV5-4	.	CASSLWGQGVMNTEAFF	TGTGCCAGCAGCTTGTGGGGACAGGGGGTAATGAACACTGAAGCTTTCTTT
.	13	TRBJ1-6	TRBV6-6	.	CASKAGDHSPLHF	TGTGCCAGCAAAGCAGGGGATCATTCACCCCTCCACTTT
.	15	TRBJ2-1	TRBV28	.	CASSPSGYSYNEQFF	TGTGCCAGCAGTCCCTCGGGGTACTCCTACAATGAGCAGTTCTTC
.	14	TRBJ1-5	TRBV6-5	.	CASSPTRLGQPQHF	TGTGCCAGCAGTCCTACAAGACTGGGTCAGCCCCAGCATTTT
TRBD2	16	TRBJ2-3	TRBV7-6	.	CASSLASGGGTDTQYF	TGTGCCAGCAGCTTAGCGTCGGGGGGTGGCACAGATACGCAGTATTTT
.	14	TRBJ2-1	TRBV14	once	CATSGTPSYNEQFF	TGTGCCACCTCCGGGACCCCCAGTTACAATGAGCAGTTCTTC
.	16	TRBJ1-4	TRBV4-3	.	CASSQSRVSTNEKLFF	TGCGCCAGCAGCCAGAGCAGGGTTTCAACTAATGAAAAACTGTTTTTT
TRBD1	15	TRBJ1-3	TRBV27	.	CASSQTGGPGNTIYF	TGTGCCAGCAGTCAGACAGGGGGCCCGGGAAACACCATATATTTT
.	12	TRBJ1-6	TRBV9	few	CASSVGVSPLHF	TGTGCCAGCAGCGTGGGGGTTTCACCCCTCCACTTT
.	17	TRBJ2-1	TRBV2	.	CASSEDVLRQERNEQFF	TGTGCCAGCAGCGAGGACGTGCTTAGGCAAGAAAGAAATGAGCAGTTCTTC
TRBD2	15	TRBJ2-1	TRBV19	.	CASRVSGGDHNEQFF	TGTGCCAGTAGGGTCAGCGGGGGGGACCACAATGAGCAGTTCTTC
.	15	TRBJ2-6	TRBV7-9	.	CASSLLVSGANVLTF	TGTGCCAGCAGCTTATTGGTTTCTGGGGCCAACGTCCTGACTTTC
.	13	TRBJ1-2	TRBV5-1	.	CASSLWAGEGYTF	TGCGCCAGCAGCTTGTGGGCAGGAGAGGGCTACACCTTC
.	14	TRBJ2-7	TRBV5-4	many	CASRPSGVTYEQYF	TGTGCCAGCAGGCCCTCTGGGGTCACCTACGAGCAGTACTTC
TRBD1	13	TRBJ1-2	TRBV27	.	CASRTTGTNGYTF	TGTGCCAGCAGGACGACAGGGACAAATGGCTACACCTTC
TRBD1	13	TRBJ1-1	TRBV11-3	.	CASSSQGDTEAFF	TGTGCCAGCAGCTCCCAGGGGGACACTGAAGCTTTCTTT
.	16	TRBJ1-3	TRBV7-8	.	CASSLLARSSGNTIYF	TGTGCCAGCAGCTTATTGGCTAGGTCCTCTGGAAACACCATATATTTT
TRBD2	15	TRBJ2-1	TRBV5-1	few	CASSLASGELNEQFF	TGCGCCAGCAGCTTGGCTAGCGGGGAGCTCAATGAGCAGTTCTTC
.	12	TRBJ1-5	TRBV15	.	CATSRDQQPQHF	TGTGCCACCAGCAGAGATCAACAGCCCCAGCATTTT
TRBD1	13	TRBJ1-1	TRBV18	.	CASSPDRDDEAFF	TGTGCCAGCTCCCCGGACAGGGACGATGAGGCTTTCTTT
.	12	TRBJ1-1	TRBV11-2	.	CASSPLGTEAFF	TGTGCCAGCAGCCCGCTAGGAACTGAAGCTTTCTTT
.	14	TRBJ2-2	TRBV7-7	.	CASSLAWATGELFF	TGTGCCAGCAGCTTAGCGTGGGCCACCGGGGAGCTGTTTTTT
TRBD2	15	TRBJ2-5	TRBV7-9	.	CASSLSGATRETQYF	TGTGCCAGCAGTTTAAGCGGGGCCACGAGGGAGACCCAGTACTTC
TRBD1	14	TRBJ1-2	TRBV11-2	.	CASSGRGQIGGYTF	TGTGCCAGCAGCGGAAGGGGGCAGATCGGCGGCTACACCTTC
.	14	TRBJ1-2	TRBV5-4	.	CASSLGLSNYGYTF	TGTGCCAGCAGCTTGGGGCTGTCTAACTATGGCTACACCTTC
.	13	TRBJ2-5	TRBV9	.	CASSEEGVETQYF	TGTGCCAGCAGCGAGGAGGGCGTAGAGACCCAGTACTTC
.	14	TRBJ1-1	TRBV4-1	.	CASSRQGGNTEAFF	TGCGCCAGCAGCCGACAAGGGGGAAACACTGAAGCTTTCTTT
.	14	TRBJ1-5	TRBV5-4	.	CASSVTGSNQPQHF	TGTGCCAGCAGCGTGACAGGATCCAATCAGCCCCAGCATTTT
.	16	TRBJ2-5	TRBV4-3	.	CASSQDFGGARETQYF	TGCGCCAGCAGCCAAGACTTTGGGGGGGCGAGGGAGACCCAGTACTTC
.	12	TRBJ1-5	TRBV7-9	.	CASGQAGQPQHF	TGTGCCAGCGGCCAGGCTGGTCAGCCCCAGCATTTT
.	13	TRBJ2-1	TRBV4-1	.	CASSQGPYNEQFF	TGCGCCAGCAGCCAAGGGCCATACAATGAGCAGTTCTTC
TRBD1	15	TRBJ2-2	TRBV2	.	CASSENRGRTGELFF	TGTGCCAGCAGTGAGAACAGGGGGAGGACCGGGGAGCTGTTTTTT
.	17	TRBJ2-3	TRBV19	.	CASSIGADPPPLDTQYF	TGTGCCAGTAGTATCGGGGCAGACCCACCGCCCCTTGATACGCAGTATTTT
.	14	TRBJ1-5	TRBV28	.	CASSLRGSNQPQHF	TGTGCCAGCAGTTTGCGGGGCAGCAATCAGCCCCAGCATTTT
.	15	TRBJ2-7	TRBV7-2	.	CASSLVRAENYEQYF	TGTGCCAGCAGCTTAGTTAGGGCGGAGAACTACGAGCAGTACTTC
.	15	TRBJ1-4	TRBV28	.	CASSPSSAPNEKLFF	TGTGCCAGCAGTCCATCCTCGGCGCCAAATGAAAAACTGTTTTTT
.	12	TRBJ2-1	TRBV7-3	.	CASSVGRNEQFF	TGTGCCAGCAGCGTAGGGAGGAATGAGCAGTTCTTC
TRBD1	13	TRBJ2-7	TRBV19	.	CASSMRDRGEQYF	TGTGCCAGTAGTATGCGCGACAGGGGAGAGCAGTACTTC
TRBD2	17	TRBJ2-1	TRBV4-3	.	CASSQAIVGTTYNEQFF	TGCGCCAGCAGCCAAGCCATAGTCGGGACTACCTACAATGAGCAGTTCTTC
TRBD1	15	TRBJ2-2	TRBV4-1	.	CASSQVGTGAGELFF	TGCGCCAGCAGCCAAGTGGGGACAGGGGCCGGGGAGCTGTTTTTT
.	13	TRBJ1-2	TRBV27	.	CASSFGQGDGYTF	TGTGCCAGCAGTTTTGGGCAGGGAGATGGCTACACCTTC
.	15	TRBJ2-6	TRBV30	.	CAWRDTHSGANVLTF	TGTGCCTGGAGGGACACCCACTCTGGGGCCAACGTCCTGACTTTC
.	11	TRBJ2-3	TRBV28	.	CASSSGDPQYF	TGTGCCAGCAGTTCCGGGGATCCGCAGTATTTT